A single sample is the source of the 20 T cell receptor beta chains below, sequenced in a study of blood T cells in healthy people across ages. A second roughly 6 to 12 cycle PCR used barcoded and J-beta primers. MiXCR, run by TCRdb on the 5' RACE reads, gives a single entry per CDR3 protein. The data contain some 800,000 distinct CDR3 sequences, 20% to 25% of them singletons. This same sample was also taken into another study, of T cells of mothers and their children.

The specimen was blood. Every receptor here comes from a boy younger than 18 in good health.

This clonotype was counted a few times. This chain joins TRBV28 and TRBJ1-6; a weak D match, TRBD1 (5 bases). The CDR3 contains 15 residues. Germline CDR1 and CDR2: MDHEN and SYDVKM. V lost 5 bases and J lost 5, with 13 bases in between. The CDR3 sequence is CASSPHGGDNSPLHF. The CDR3 DNA reads as TGTGCCAGCAGTCCCCATGGGGGGGATAATTCACCCCTCCACTTT.

J is TRBJ1-1 and V is TRBV20-1; no firm D call. CDR1 is DFQATT, CDR2 SNEGSKA, per germline (reference sequence). Trimming stripped 0 bases from V and 1 base from J, with 12 bases between. This CDR3 has 15 amino acids. The CDR3 DNA is TGCAGTGCTAGAGATGAACGGGAGGAGAACACTGAAGCTTTCTTT. Translated, it gives CSARDEREENTEAFF.

This rearrangement joins TRBV27 to TRBJ1-2; D is perhaps TRBD1 (5 bases). Germline V CDR1 and CDR2: MNHEY, SMNVEV (reference sequence). CDR3 length: 15 amino acids. Between the trimmed V and J ends, which lost 0 bases and 2 bases, there was a span of 10 bases. This chain's CDR3 is CASSLSRSGNYGYTF. CDR3 in DNA: TGTGCCAGCAGTTTATCGCGGTCAGGGAACTATGGCTACACCTTC.

This clonotype has at least ten counts. V gene TRBV7-2 combines with J gene TRBJ2-5; D unresolved. Germline V gene lookup returns CDR1 SGHTA and CDR2 FQGNSA. The CDR3 runs 14 residues. The ends were cut back, 0 bases at V and 1 base at J, with 6 bases in the middle. This chain's CDR3 is CASSLAGPQETQYF. The CDR3 DNA sequence: TGTGCCAGCAGCTTAGCGGGCCCCCAAGAGACCCAGTACTTC.

This clonotype was seen more than once but under ten times. Germline and junction disagree at one end, which may indicate a read error. This sequence joins TRBV11-2 and TRBJ1-1; tentatively, D is TRBD1 (5 bases). The CDR3 has 17 amino acids. Germline V gene data show CDR1 as SGHAT and CDR2 as FQNNGV. The CDR3 region is CASSLSFRAPVSTEAFF. DNA of the CDR3: TGTGCCAGCAGCCTATCTTTCAGGGCACCTGTCTCCACTGAAGCCTTCTTT.

This clonotype turned up a few times. The chain joins TRBV20-1 to TRBJ2-7; the match to TRBD2 covers 8 bases. J was trimmed by 6 bases and V by 0 bases; bases with no gene match: 16. The germline CDR1 and CDR2 sequences are DFQATT and SNEGSKA (reference sequence). The CDR3 runs 17 residues. The CDR3, as DNA: TGCAGTGCTAGAGATAATAGACTAGCGACTTCCCAGGCCGAGCAGTACTTC. Protein sequence: CSARDNRLATSQAEQYF.

V is TRBV6-2 or TRBV6-3 and J is TRBJ2-3; D is tentatively TRBD1 or TRBD2 (5 bases each). Germline V lookup: CDR1 MNHEY, CDR2 SVGEGT. This CDR3 spans 15 amino acids. The ends were cut back, 7 bases at V and 2 bases at J, with 16 bases in the middle. CDR3 bases: TGTGCCAGCAACTACGCCGGGACGGCCACAGATACGCAGTATTTT. Translation: CASNYAGTATDTQYF.

The rearrangement joins TRBV12-3 or TRBV12-4 to TRBJ2-5; D remains ambiguous. With 3 bases removed from V and 9 bases from J, the gap between germline ends came to 11 bases. This CDR3 spans 12 amino acids. The DNA of the CDR3 is TGTGCCAGCAGTTTTCCCGAGAGACCCCAGTACTTC. Translated: CASSFPERPQYF.

The rearrangement links TRBV7-6 to TRBJ2-3; D remains unclear. V lost 2 bases to trimming and J lost 6 bases, with 6 bases between them. There are 12 residues in the CDR3. From germline, CDR1 is SGHVS and CDR2 FNYEAQ. In DNA form, the CDR3 reads TGTGCCAGCAGCTTATTCGATGATACGCAGTATTTT. This codes for CASSLFDDTQYF.

The chain links TRBV6-2 or TRBV6-3 to TRBJ2-3; D may be TRBD1 (5 bases). The germline V gene encodes CDR1 MNHEY and CDR2 SVGEGT. The V end was cut by 6 bases, the J end by 2 bases, with 24 bases between. CDR3 length: 18 residues. CDR3 DNA: TGTGCCAGCAGCCTTACAACAAGACAGTTCTTCGACACAGATACGCAGTATTTT. Its translation is CASSLTTRQFFDTDTQYF.

This clonotype turned up a few times. The J gene is TRBJ2-2, the V gene TRBV7-9; the match to TRBD2 covers 10 bases. CDR1 is SEHNR, CDR2 FQNEAQ, per germline (reference sequence). The CDR3 spans 15 residues. Trimming removed 6 bases from V and 0 bases from J; junction bases left unmatched: 1. The CDR3 protein is CASRGTSANTGELFF. Here the CDR3 DNA reads TGTGCCAGCAGGGGGACTAGCGCGAACACCGGGGAGCTGTTTTTT.

The chain links TRBV27 to TRBJ2-2; D is unresolved. The CDR3 totals 15 residues. Germline loops: CDR1 MNHEY, CDR2 SMNVEV (reference sequence). V lost 8 bases and J lost 7, with 20 bases in between. The CDR3 sequence is CASCNSPARIGELFF. The CDR3 region has the DNA TGTGCCAGCTGCAATTCCCCCGCTCGGATCGGGGAGCTGTTTTTT.

The chain employs TRBV19 and TRBJ1-2, with a tentative D call TRBD1 (5 bases). The CDR3 is 11 amino acids. Trimming pared 7 bases from V and 5 bases from J, leaving 8 bases between. The germline gives CDR1 LNHDA, CDR2 SQIVND (reference sequence). This CDR3 is CASIGGYGYTF. The CDR3 coding sequence is TGTGCCAGTATTGGGGGATATGGCTACACCTTC. The full variable domain, in which reference TRBV19 and TRBJ1-2 provide the parts outside the CDR3, is DGGITQSPKYLFRKEGQNVTLSCEQNLNHDAMYWYRQDPGQGLRLIYYSQIVNDFQKGDIAEGYSVSREKKESFPLTVTSAQKNPTAFYLCASIGGYGYTFGSGTRLTVV.

J is TRBJ2-7 and V is TRBV6-5; tentatively, D is TRBD2 (5 bases). V lost 1 base to trimming and J lost 2 bases, with 6 bases between them. Germline V CDR1 and CDR2: MNHEY, SVGAGI. The CDR3 has 13 residues. The CDR3 DNA is TGTGCCAGCAGTTACTACGGGACCTACGAGCAGTACTTC. Translation: CASSYYGTYEQYF.

This clonotype was seen only a few times. The chain links TRBV28 to TRBJ2-1; D is possibly TRBD2 (5 bases). CDR3 length: 15 residues. Trimming left V 3 bases short and J 0 bases short, with 9 bases between. The germline gives CDR1 MDHEN, CDR2 SYDVKM. CDR3 nucleotides: TGTGCCAGCAGTTTCTGGGAGAGCTCCTACAATGAGCAGTTCTTC. Its protein is CASSFWESSYNEQFF. Full variable domain (missing parts from reference TRBV28 and TRBJ2-1): DVKVTQSSRYLVKRTGEKVFLECVQDMDHENMFWYRQDPGLGLRLIYFSYDVKMKEKGDIPEGYSVSREKKERFSLILESASTNQTSMYLCASSFWESSYNEQFFGPGTRLTVL.

V gene TRBV7-2 combines with J gene TRBJ2-5, with TRBD1 as a possible D gene (5 bases). CDR1 and CDR2 (germline): SGHTA, FQGNSA. V was pared by 0 bases and J by 5 bases, with 16 bases between. The CDR3 contains 16 residues. DNA of the CDR3: TGTGCCAGCAGCTTAGCCACAGCGTACAGGTCGGAGACCCAGTACTTC. Its translation: CASSLATAYRSETQYF.

The chain recombines TRBV18 with TRBJ2-5; TRBD2 might be the D (5 bases). CDR1 is KGHSH, CDR2 LQKENI, per germline. The CDR3 is made up of 17 amino acids. V lost 2 bases, J lost 0 bases, and 16 bases lay in between. The CDR3 DNA reads TGTGCCAGCTCACCAAGAAGGACGGAGGCCTACCAAGAGACCCAGTACTTC. Protein product: CASSPRRTEAYQETQYF.

Comments on this clonotype: This CDR3 is missing its conserved last phenylalanine or tryptophan, likely due to a read error. The chain employs TRBV11-2 and TRBJ2-1; D gene ambiguous. Germline V gene data show CDR1 as SGHAT and CDR2 as FQNNGV. V lost 0 bases and J 5 bases, leaving 8 bases between the germline ends. The CDR3 extends over 14 amino acids. The CDR3 nucleotides read TGTGCCAGCAGCTTAGATCCGGATAACAATGAGCAGTTCCTC. Its translation is CASSLDPDNNEQFL.

This clonotype was detected only a few times. This chain uses TRBV4-1 with TRBJ2-1; D is ambiguous. V lost 1 base and J 7 bases, leaving 11 bases between the germline ends. This CDR3 is built from 14 residues. Germline V CDR1 and CDR2: MGHRA, YSYEKL. CDR3 nucleotide sequence: TGCGCCAGCAGCCAAGTGAGTGGGCCGAATGAGCAGTTCTTC. This codes for CASSQVSGPNEQFF.

This clonotype was seen a handful of times. The chain employs TRBV20-1 and TRBJ2-1; D gene uncertain. Germline-derived CDR1 and CDR2 are DFQATT and SNEGSKA (reference sequence). The V and J ends lost 4 bases and 7 bases respectively, with 5 bases between them. This CDR3 region has 10 residues. CDR3 coding DNA: TGCAGTGCTATCTGGAATGAGCAGTTCTTC. Translating gives CSAIWNEQFF.